This passage covers 18 T cell receptor beta chains from one sample sequenced in a study of blood T cells in healthy people across ages (dated by TCRdb to the mid-2010s). The library was obtained by 5' RACE. The instrument was an Illumina HiSeq 2500. A second PCR of roughly 6 to 11 cycles was run with a J-beta primer mix and a sample-barcoded 5' primer. The public reads were reprocessed in TCRdb via fastp at Q25 and MiXCR, keeping in-frame beta chains. When rows share a CDR3 protein, they turn into one entry using the most common DNA and genes. The sample table records about 600,000 distinct CDR3 sequences; under 55% of these occur just once. The ten largest clonotypes hold about 26% of the sample. Sequencing was performed on blood. All receptors come from a man of 80 years or more in good health.

There are a few counts of this clonotype. V gene TRBV7-9 combines with J gene TRBJ2-1; 7 bases match TRBD2. The germline CDR1 and CDR2 sequences are SEHNR and FQNEAQ (reference sequence). The junction had 7 bases not matched to a gene; V was cut back by 0 bases and J by 5 bases. The CDR3 contains 16 residues. CDR3 nucleotides: TGTGCCAGCAGCTTAGCGCACCTAGCGGCCAACAATGAGCAGTTCTTC. It is translated as CASSLAHLAANNEQFF.

The J gene is TRBJ1-2, the V gene TRBV10-3; 10 bases match TRBD1. The V segment lost 6 bases and the J segment 3 bases; nucleotides outside the gene matches: 4. The CDR3 length is 14 residues. The germline gives CDR1 ENHRY, CDR2 SYGVKD. The chain's CDR3 is CAIRRTGGDYGYTF. CDR3 coding DNA: TGTGCCATCAGGCGGACAGGGGGTGACTATGGCTACACCTTC.

There are a few counts of this clonotype. The chain combines TRBV7-9 with TRBJ2-1; possibly TRBD2 for D (7 bases). The V end was cut by 7 bases, the J end by 9 bases, with 25 bases between. The CDR3 length is 16 residues. Germline-derived CDR1 and CDR2 are SEHNR and FQNEAQ (reference sequence). The CDR3 here is CASTLIAGGAVGEQFF. As DNA, the CDR3 is TGTGCCAGCACCCTCATCGCTGGGGGGGCAGTCGGTGAGCAGTTCTTC.

CDR3 amino acids: CAIKSIGSTDTQYF. CDR3 sequence (DNA): TGTGCCATTAAGTCTATCGGAAGCACAGATACGCAGTATTTT. The chain couples TRBV10-3 to TRBJ2-3, with D uncertain. Looked up from germline, CDR1 is ENHRY and CDR2 is SYGVKD. The CDR3 totals 14 residues. Trimming took 9 bases from V and 0 from J, leaving 13 bases between them.

The rearrangement joins TRBV7-2 to TRBJ2-7; TRBD2 might be the D (5 bases). The germline V gene encodes CDR1 SGHTA and CDR2 FQGNSA. The CDR3 runs 13 residues. V lost 5 bases to trimming and J lost 6 bases, with 14 bases between them. CDR3 sequence (DNA): TGTGCCAGCAGCCCCACCATAGGGAGCGAGCAGTACTTC. Translating it yields CASSPTIGSEQYF.

This rearrangement joins TRBV5-1 to TRBJ2-1; D is perhaps TRBD1 or TRBD2 (5 bases each). CDR1 is SGHRS and CDR2 is YFSETQ in the germline V gene. The length of the CDR3 is 14 residues. Trimming left V 7 bases short and J 2 bases short, with 13 bases between. CDR3 region: CASAPGRTYNEQFF. The CDR3 region has the DNA TGCGCCAGCGCTCCGGGACGGACCTACAATGAGCAGTTCTTC.

As for this clonotype: The germline gene is not matched at one end of the junction; a read error may be the cause. The chain joins TRBV12-3 or TRBV12-4 to TRBJ2-3; D possibly corresponds to TRBD2 (5 bases). The CDR3 sequence is 18 residues long. The CDR3 nucleotides are TGTGCCAGCAGTTTTCCAGGAGGCCCTTCATTTAGCACAGATACGGAGTATTTT. It translates to CASSFPGGPSFSTDTEYF.

This clonotype was observed a few times. The chain couples TRBV11-1 to TRBJ1-1; 8 positions agree with TRBD1. From germline, CDR1 is SGHAT and CDR2 FQDESV (reference sequence). The CDR3 covers 13 residues. The junction had 4 bases not matched to a gene; V was cut back by 5 bases and J by 5 bases. The CDR3 loop reads CASSGQGVTEAFF. The CDR3 coding sequence is TGTGCCAGCAGCGGACAGGGAGTAACTGAAGCTTTCTTT. Based on the CDR3 plus reference TRBV11-1 and TRBJ1-1, the full variable domain is EAEVAQSPRYKITEKSQAVAFWCDPISGHATLYWYRQILGQGPELLVQFQDESVVDDSQLPKDRFSAERLKGVDSTLKIQPAELGDSAMYLCASSGQGVTEAFFGQGTRLTVV.

This chain connects TRBV28 to TRBJ2-5; TRBD2 matches 8 bases. From germline, CDR1 is MDHEN and CDR2 SYDVKM. This CDR3 has 13 residues. J gave up 4 bases and V 8 bases, and 6 bases lay outside the gene matches. This chain's CDR3 is CASVESGRETQYF. The CDR3 DNA sequence: TGTGCCAGCGTCGAGAGCGGGAGAGAGACCCAGTACTTC.

This clonotype was seen a few times. The chain carries TRBV20-1 and TRBJ1-5; no firm D call. Germline assignment: CDR1 DFQATT and CDR2 SNEGSKA (reference sequence). V was pared by 6 bases and J by 1 base, with 19 bases between. This CDR3 spans 16 amino acids. In DNA, the CDR3 is TGCAGTGCAACCAATCACCTGGACGGCAGCAATCAGCCCCAGCATTTT. Translating gives CSATNHLDGSNQPQHF.

Comment on this clonotype: A much larger clone differs from this one at a single base, so this may be a read error. This chain joins TRBV4-2 and TRBJ2-1; D possibly corresponds to TRBD1 (5 bases). Germline values: CDR1 LGHNA, CDR2 YNFKEQ. V shed 1 base and J shed 9 bases, with 13 bases lying between them. CDR3 length equals 14 residues. In nucleotides, the CDR3 is TGTGCCAGCAGCCAAGGAGCTGCTGACAGTGAGCAGTTCTTC. This translates into CASSQGAADSEQFF.

The chain uses TRBV29-1 and TRBJ2-7; 14 nucleotides line up with TRBD2. The CDR3 totals 16 residues. Looked up from germline, CDR1 is SQVTM and CDR2 is ANQGSEA. The V and J ends lost 6 bases and 4 bases, in that order; junction bases with no gene match: 11. The CDR3 DNA reads as TGCAGCGTCAGCCGACTAGCGGGAGGGCCTGGGTACGAGCAGTACTTC. As protein: CSVSRLAGGPGYEQYF.

V is TRBV19 and J is TRBJ2-5; the D gene is possibly TRBD1 (6 bases). This CDR3 region has 13 residues. V was shortened by 4 bases and J by 5 bases, with 11 bases between the two germline ends. Germline lookup yields CDR1 LNHDA and CDR2 SQIVND (reference sequence). Written as DNA, the CDR3 is TGTGCCAGTAGTACCGACAGGACGGAGACCCAGTACTTC. Its translation is CASSTDRTETQYF.

This rearrangement joins TRBV20-1 to TRBJ1-5, with 7 bases identical to TRBD1. Germline CDR1 DFQATT, CDR2 SNEGSKA (reference sequence). The CDR3 length is 16 residues. V gave up 3 bases and J gave up 0 bases; unmatched junction bases: 8. The CDR3 bases are TGCAGTGCTAGGACCGGGACAGAGTATAGCAATCAGCCCCAGCATTTT. Translating it yields CSARTGTEYSNQPQHF.

This chain joins TRBV7-8 and TRBJ1-5, with 10 bases that match TRBD1. Germline CDR1 is SGHVS and CDR2 is FQNEAQ. CDR3 length equals 18 residues. J gave up 10 bases and V 3 bases, and 18 bases lay outside the gene matches. The CDR3 DNA follows: TGTGCCAGCAGCTTTGCCGGGACAGGGGCCCTCCGAATCAGTCCCCAGCATTTT. Its translation is CASSFAGTGALRISPQHF.

This clonotype came up a few times. V gene TRBV6-2 or TRBV6-3 combines with J gene TRBJ2-7; TRBD1 aligns across 7 bases. After removal of 6 bases from V and 0 bases from J, the junction contained 11 bases not matched to a gene. The CDR3 is made up of 16 amino acids. Germline values: CDR1 MNHEY, CDR2 SVGEGT. This CDR3 is CASRRMGGDSSYEQYF. The CDR3 DNA is TGTGCCAGCAGACGTATGGGTGGGGACAGCTCCTACGAGCAGTACTTC.

This chain joins TRBV6-6 and TRBJ1-1; D is possibly TRBD1 (6 bases). Germline values: CDR1 MNHNY, CDR2 SVGAGI (reference sequence). This CDR3 region has 13 residues. The V end lost 10 bases, the J end lost 1 base, and 13 bases lay between the germline ends. The CDR3 sequence is CATLDSSNTEAFF. The CDR3 coding sequence is TGTGCCACCCTGGACAGCTCGAACACTGAAGCTTTCTTT.

In this sample, this clonotype turned up many times. The chain is built from TRBV6-5 and TRBJ1-1, with D perhaps matching TRBD1 (5 bases). V lost 5 bases and J 7 bases, leaving 14 bases between the germline ends. The CDR3 is 13 residues long. In germline, CDR1 is MNHEY, CDR2 SVGAGI. The CDR3 nucleotides read TGTGCCAGCAGTCAGTCGCGACAGCTTGAAGCTTTCTTT. Encoded protein: CASSQSRQLEAFF.